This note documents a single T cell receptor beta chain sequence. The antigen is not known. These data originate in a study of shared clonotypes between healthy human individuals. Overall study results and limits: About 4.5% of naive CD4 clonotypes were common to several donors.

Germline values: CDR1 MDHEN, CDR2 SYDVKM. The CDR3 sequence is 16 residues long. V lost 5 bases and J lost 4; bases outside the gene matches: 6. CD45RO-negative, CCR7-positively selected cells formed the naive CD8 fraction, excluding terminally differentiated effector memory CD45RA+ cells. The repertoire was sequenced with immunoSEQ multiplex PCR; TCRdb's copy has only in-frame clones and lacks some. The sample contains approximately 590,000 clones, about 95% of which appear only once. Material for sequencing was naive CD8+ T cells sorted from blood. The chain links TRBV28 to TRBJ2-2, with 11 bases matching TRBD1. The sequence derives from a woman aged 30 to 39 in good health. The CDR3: CASSMGTGGSTGELFF. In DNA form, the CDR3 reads TGTGCCAGCAGTATGGGGACAGGGGGAAGCACCGGGGAGCTGTTTTTT. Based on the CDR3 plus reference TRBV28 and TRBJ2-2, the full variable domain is DVKVTQSSRYLVKRTGEKVFLECVQDMDHENMFWYRQDPGLGLRLIYFSYDVKMKEKGDIPEGYSVSREKKERFSLILESASTNQTSMYLCASSMGTGGSTGELFFGEGSRLTVL.